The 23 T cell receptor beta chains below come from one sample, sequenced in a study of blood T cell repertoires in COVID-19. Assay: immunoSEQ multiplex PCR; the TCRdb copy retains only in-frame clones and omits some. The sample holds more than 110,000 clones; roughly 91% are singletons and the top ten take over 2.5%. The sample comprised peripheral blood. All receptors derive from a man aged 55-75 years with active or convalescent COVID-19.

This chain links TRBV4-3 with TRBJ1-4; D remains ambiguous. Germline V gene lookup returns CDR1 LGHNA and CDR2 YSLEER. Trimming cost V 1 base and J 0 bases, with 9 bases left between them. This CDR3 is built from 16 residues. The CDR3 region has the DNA TGCGCCAGCAGCCAAGGCGGGATAGCAACTAATGAAAAACTGTTTTTT. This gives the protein CASSQGGIATNEKLFF.

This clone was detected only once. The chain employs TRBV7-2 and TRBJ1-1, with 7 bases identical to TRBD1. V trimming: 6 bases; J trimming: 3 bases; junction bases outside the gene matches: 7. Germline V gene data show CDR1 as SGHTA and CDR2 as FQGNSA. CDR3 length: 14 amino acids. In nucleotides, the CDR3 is TGTGCCAGCAGTCGACAGGGATCTGACACTGAAGCTTTCTTT. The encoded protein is CASSRQGSDTEAFF.

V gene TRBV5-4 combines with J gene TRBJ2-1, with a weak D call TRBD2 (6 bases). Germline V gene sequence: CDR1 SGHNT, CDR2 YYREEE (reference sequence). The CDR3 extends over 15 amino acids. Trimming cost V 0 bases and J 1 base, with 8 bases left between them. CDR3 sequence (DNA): TGTGCCAGCAGCTTGGTTGGAGGGTCCTACAATGAGCAGTTCTTC. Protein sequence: CASSLVGGSYNEQFF. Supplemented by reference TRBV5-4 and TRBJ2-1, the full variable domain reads ETGVTQSPTHLIKTRGQQVTLRCSSQSGHNTVSWYQQALGQGPQFIFQYYREEENGRGNFPPRFSGLQFPNYSSELNVNALELDDSALYLCASSLVGGSYNEQFFGPGTRLTVL.

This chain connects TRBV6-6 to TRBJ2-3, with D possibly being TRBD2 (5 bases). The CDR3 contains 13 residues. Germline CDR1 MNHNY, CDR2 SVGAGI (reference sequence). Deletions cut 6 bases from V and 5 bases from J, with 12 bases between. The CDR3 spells CASRTTGVDTQYF. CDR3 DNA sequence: TGTGCCAGCAGGACCACCGGGGTAGATACGCAGTATTTT.

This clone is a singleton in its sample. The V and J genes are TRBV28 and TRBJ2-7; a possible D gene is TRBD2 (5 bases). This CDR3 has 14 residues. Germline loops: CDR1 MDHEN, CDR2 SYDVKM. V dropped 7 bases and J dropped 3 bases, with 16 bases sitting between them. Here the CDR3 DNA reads TGTGCCAGCAACCGTGGTAGCGTTAACTACGAGCAGTACTTC. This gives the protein CASNRGSVNYEQYF.

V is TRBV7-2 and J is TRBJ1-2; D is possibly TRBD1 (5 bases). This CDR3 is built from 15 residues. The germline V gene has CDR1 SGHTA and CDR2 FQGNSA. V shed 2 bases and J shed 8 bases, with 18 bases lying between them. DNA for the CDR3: TGTGCCAGCAGCTTATCGGAAGGGGCTCAAAGCGGCTACACCTTC. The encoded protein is CASSLSEGAQSGYTF.

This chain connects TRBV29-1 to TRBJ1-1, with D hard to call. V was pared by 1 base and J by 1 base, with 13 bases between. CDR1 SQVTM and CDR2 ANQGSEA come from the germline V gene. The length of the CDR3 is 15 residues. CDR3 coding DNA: TGCAGCGTTGAAGGATCGGGAAGGAGGAACACTGAAGCTTTCTTT. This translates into CSVEGSGRRNTEAFF.

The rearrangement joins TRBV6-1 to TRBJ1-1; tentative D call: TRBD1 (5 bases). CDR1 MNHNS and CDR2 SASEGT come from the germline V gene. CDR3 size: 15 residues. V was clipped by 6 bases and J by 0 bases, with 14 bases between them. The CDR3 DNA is TGTGCCAGCAGCCGCCCTCAGGGCCTGAACACTGAAGCTTTCTTT. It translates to CASSRPQGLNTEAFF.

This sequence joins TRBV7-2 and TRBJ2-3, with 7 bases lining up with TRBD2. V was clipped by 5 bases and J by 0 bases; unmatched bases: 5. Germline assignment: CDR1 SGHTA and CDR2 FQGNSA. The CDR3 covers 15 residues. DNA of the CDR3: TGTGCCAGCAGCAAAACTAGCGATAGCACAGATACGCAGTATTTT. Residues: CASSKTSDSTDTQYF.

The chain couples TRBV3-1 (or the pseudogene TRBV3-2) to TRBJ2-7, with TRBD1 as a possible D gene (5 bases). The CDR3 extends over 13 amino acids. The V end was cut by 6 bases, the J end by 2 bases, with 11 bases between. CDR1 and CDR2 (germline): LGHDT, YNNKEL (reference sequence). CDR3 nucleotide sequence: TGTGCCAGCAGACCGACAGCCACCTACGAGCAGTACTTC. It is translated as CASRPTATYEQYF.

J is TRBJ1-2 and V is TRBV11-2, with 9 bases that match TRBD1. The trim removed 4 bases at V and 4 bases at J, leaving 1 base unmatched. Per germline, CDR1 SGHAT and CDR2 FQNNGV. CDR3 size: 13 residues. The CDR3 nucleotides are TGTGCCAGCAGCTGGGGACAGGGCTATGGCTACACCTTC. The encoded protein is CASSWGQGYGYTF.

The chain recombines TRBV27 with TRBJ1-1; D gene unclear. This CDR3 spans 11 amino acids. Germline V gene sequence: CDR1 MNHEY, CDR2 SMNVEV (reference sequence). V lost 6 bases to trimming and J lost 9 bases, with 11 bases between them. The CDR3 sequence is CASRSLSKAFF. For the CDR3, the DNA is TGTGCCAGCAGGTCGCTTTCTAAAGCTTTCTTT.

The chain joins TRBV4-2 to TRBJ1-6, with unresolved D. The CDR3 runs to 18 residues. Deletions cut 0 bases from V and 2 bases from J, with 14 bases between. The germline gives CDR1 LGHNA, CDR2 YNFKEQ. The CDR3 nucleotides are TGTGCCAGCAGCCAAGATCTACGGCAGAGGGCCTATAATTCACCCCTCCACTTT. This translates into CASSQDLRQRAYNSPLHF.

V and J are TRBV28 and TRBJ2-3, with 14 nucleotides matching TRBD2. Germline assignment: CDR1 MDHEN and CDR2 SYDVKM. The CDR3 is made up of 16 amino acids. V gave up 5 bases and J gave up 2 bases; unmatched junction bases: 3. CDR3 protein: CASSPGLAGVTDTQYF. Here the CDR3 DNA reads TGTGCCAGCAGTCCGGGACTAGCGGGGGTCACAGATACGCAGTATTTT.

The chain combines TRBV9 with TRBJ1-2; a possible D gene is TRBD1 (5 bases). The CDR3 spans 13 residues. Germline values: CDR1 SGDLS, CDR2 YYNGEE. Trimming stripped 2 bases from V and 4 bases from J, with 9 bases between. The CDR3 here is CASSVGTAYGYTF. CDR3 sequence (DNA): TGTGCCAGCAGCGTCGGGACTGCCTATGGCTACACCTTC.

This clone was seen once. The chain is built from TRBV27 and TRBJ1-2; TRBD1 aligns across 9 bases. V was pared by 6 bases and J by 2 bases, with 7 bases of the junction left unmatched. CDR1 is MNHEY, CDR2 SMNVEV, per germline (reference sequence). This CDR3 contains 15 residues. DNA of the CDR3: TGTGCCAGCAGAACAACAGGGGGCAGAAACTATGGCTACACCTTC. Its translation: CASRTTGGRNYGYTF.

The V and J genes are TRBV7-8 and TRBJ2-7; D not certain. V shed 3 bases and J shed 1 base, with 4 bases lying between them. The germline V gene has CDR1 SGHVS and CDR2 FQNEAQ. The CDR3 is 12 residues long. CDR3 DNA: TGTGCCAGCAGCTTCCGGTCCTACGAGCAGTACTTC. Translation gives CASSFRSYEQYF.

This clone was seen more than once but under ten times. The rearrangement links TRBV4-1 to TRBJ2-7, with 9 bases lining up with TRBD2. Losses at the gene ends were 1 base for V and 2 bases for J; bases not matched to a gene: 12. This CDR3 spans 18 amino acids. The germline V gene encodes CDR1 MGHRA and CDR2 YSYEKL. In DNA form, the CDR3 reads TGCGCCAGCAGCCAAGTTCTCTTTAGCGGGAGAGCCGCCTACGAGCAGTACTTC. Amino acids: CASSQVLFSGRAAYEQYF.

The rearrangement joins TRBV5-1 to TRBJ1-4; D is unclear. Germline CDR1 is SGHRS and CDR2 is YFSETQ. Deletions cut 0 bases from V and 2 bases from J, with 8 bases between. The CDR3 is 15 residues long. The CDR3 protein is CASSLGRQTNEKLFF. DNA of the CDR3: TGCGCCAGCAGCTTGGGCAGGCAGACTAATGAAAAACTGTTTTTT.

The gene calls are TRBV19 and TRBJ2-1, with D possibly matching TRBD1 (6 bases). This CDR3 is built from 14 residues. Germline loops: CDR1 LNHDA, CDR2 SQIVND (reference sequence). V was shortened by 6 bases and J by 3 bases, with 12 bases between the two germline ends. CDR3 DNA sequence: TGTGCCAGTAGCATGAACAGGGACTACAATGAGCAGTTCTTC. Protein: CASSMNRDYNEQFF.

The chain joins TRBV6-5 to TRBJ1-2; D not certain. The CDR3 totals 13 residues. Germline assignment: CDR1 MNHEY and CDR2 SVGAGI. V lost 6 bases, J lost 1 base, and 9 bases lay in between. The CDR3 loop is CASSATVNYGYTF. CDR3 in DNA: TGTGCCAGCAGCGCTACAGTTAACTATGGCTACACCTTC.

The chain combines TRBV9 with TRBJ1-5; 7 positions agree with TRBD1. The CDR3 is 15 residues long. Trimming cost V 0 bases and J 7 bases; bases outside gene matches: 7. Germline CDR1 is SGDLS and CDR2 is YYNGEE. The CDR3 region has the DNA TGTGCCAGCAGCGTAGCTCCAGGGGGTAGCCAGCCCCAGCATTTT. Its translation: CASSVAPGGSQPQHF.

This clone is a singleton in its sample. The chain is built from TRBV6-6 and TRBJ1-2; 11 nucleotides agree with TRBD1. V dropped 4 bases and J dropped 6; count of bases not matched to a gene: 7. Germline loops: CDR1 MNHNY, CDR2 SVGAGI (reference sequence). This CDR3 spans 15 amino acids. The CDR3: CASSSSPGQGDGYTF. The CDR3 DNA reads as TGTGCCAGCAGTTCCTCGCCGGGACAGGGGGATGGCTACACCTTC.